These 18 T cell receptor beta chains were all obtained from the same sample, sequenced in a study of naive and memory T cell subsets. Ligated cDNA underwent four rounds of PCR with nested alpha and beta constant region primers and SP2. MiXCR was run by TCRdb on the UMI-ligation and nested PCR reads, yielding one entry per CDR3 protein. In the table there are some 40,000 distinct CDR3 sequences, about 10% of which are singletons. The treatment was: skin biopsy from PPD injection site in Mantoux-positive individual. A UMI-containing oligonucleotide was joined by 3' ligation to the TCR cDNA template. The sample here was skin, taken from a tuberculin skin test site. These receptors were collected from an adult in good health.

V usage is TRBV20-1 and J usage is TRBJ2-5; D possibly corresponds to TRBD1 (7 bases). CDR3 length equals 15 residues. Per germline, CDR1 DFQATT and CDR2 SNEGSKA (reference sequence). V gave up 3 bases and J gave up 9 bases, with 23 bases separating them. The CDR3 DNA reads as TGCAGTGCTAGGGGGCCGGGACAGACAGGCGGGGCCCAGTACTTC. Translating it yields CSARGPGQTGGAQYF.

There are a few counts of this clonotype. CDR3 nucleotides: TGCAGTGCTACGAGACAGGGAAGCAATCAGCCCCAGCATTTT. This translates into CSATRQGSNQPQHF. V gene TRBV20-1 combines with J gene TRBJ1-5, with 7 nucleotides matching TRBD1. The CDR3 is made up of 14 amino acids. Looked up from germline, CDR1 is DFQATT and CDR2 is SNEGSKA (reference sequence). The V and J ends lost 4 bases and 1 base, in that order; junction bases with no gene match: 4.

This chain's CDR3 is CASSYSLRGYGYTF. CDR3 sequence (DNA): TGTGCCAGCAGTTACTCTCTCAGGGGCTATGGCTACACCTTC. The J gene is TRBJ1-2, the V gene TRBV6-6, with a weak D call TRBD1 (6 bases). Germline CDR1 reads MNHNY; CDR2 reads SVGAGI (reference sequence). V lost 0 bases and J 4 bases, leaving 9 bases between the germline ends. This CDR3 spans 14 amino acids.

This clonotype occurred a few times. V usage is TRBV27 and J usage is TRBJ2-2; 10 nucleotides align to TRBD1. There are 15 residues in the CDR3. Per germline, CDR1 MNHEY and CDR2 SMNVEV (reference sequence). The V gene end was trimmed by 5 bases and the J gene end by 3 bases; junction bases not matched to a gene: 3. The CDR3 sequence: CASSQGQGYTGELFF. The CDR3 bases are TGTGCCAGCAGTCAGGGACAGGGGTACACCGGGGAGCTGTTTTTT.

Ten or more counts support this clonotype. This chain uses TRBV11-3 with TRBJ1-6; 8 nucleotides match TRBD1. The CDR3 is 15 residues long. After removal of 2 bases from V and 9 bases from J, the junction contained 6 bases not matched to a gene. Per germline, CDR1 SGHNT and CDR2 YENEEA. As DNA, the CDR3 is TGTGCCAGCAGCTTATTCGGACAGGGTACTTCACCCCTCCACTTT. Its protein product is CASSLFGQGTSPLHF. Full variable domain (remainder filled in from reference TRBV11-3 and TRBJ1-6): EAGVVQSPRYKIIEKKQPVAFWCNPISGHNTLYWYLQNLGQGPELLIRYENEEAVDDSQLPKDRFSAERLKGVDSTLKIQPAELGDSAVYLCASSLFGQGTSPLHFGNGTRLTVT.

This clonotype turned up a few times. This sequence joins TRBV5-1 and TRBJ1-2, with D possibly TRBD1 on 6 matching bases. Germline V gene lookup returns CDR1 SGHRS and CDR2 YFSETQ. The CDR3 is 13 residues long. V lost 6 bases and J 6 bases, leaving 15 bases between the germline ends. In DNA form, the CDR3 reads TGCGCCAGCACTCCCACCAACAGGGATGGCTACACCTTC. Amino acids: CASTPTNRDGYTF.

The genes are TRBV10-3 and TRBJ1-1, with a possible D match to TRBD1 (5 bases). Per germline, CDR1 ENHRY and CDR2 SYGVKD. Trimming removed 4 bases from V and 0 bases from J, with 12 bases in between. The CDR3 extends over 15 amino acids. In DNA form, the CDR3 reads TGTGCCATCAGTGGACGGGACCAGGTGAACACTGAAGCTTTCTTT. Its translation is CAISGRDQVNTEAFF.

This clonotype was found many times. The V gene is TRBV20-1, the J gene TRBJ2-3; D may be TRBD2 (6 bases). This CDR3 is built from 15 residues. The V gene lost 0 bases and the J gene lost 1 base, with 11 bases spanning the gap. Germline V gene data show CDR1 as DFQATT and CDR2 as SNEGSKA (reference sequence). The DNA for the CDR3 is TGCAGTGCTAGAGAGCCCAGGGAGGGCACAGATACGCAGTATTTT. It yields the protein CSAREPREGTDTQYF.

This clonotype was found many times. The chain couples TRBV29-1 to TRBJ1-1; 7 nucleotides agree with TRBD1. Trimming cost V 3 bases and J 0 bases; bases outside gene matches: 7. The germline V gene encodes CDR1 SQVTM and CDR2 ANQGSEA. This CDR3 has 15 residues. The CDR3 DNA follows: TGCAGCGTTGATCGGCCAGGGGGGGTGAACACTGAAGCTTTCTTT. Protein sequence: CSVDRPGGVNTEAFF.

This clonotype has only a few counts. The chain has TRBV12-3 or TRBV12-4 and TRBJ1-5; 11 bases line up with TRBD1. V shed 3 bases and J 4 bases; nucleotides not matched to a gene: 8. The CDR3 is 17 amino acids. The CDR3 nucleotides are TGTGCCAGCAGTTTGACGCCCGGACAGGGGGCGAATCAGCCCCAGCATTTT. It yields the protein CASSLTPGQGANQPQHF.

This clonotype was recorded a few times. J is TRBJ1-6 and V is TRBV18, with a weak D call TRBD1 (5 bases). Germline V gene sequence: CDR1 KGHSH, CDR2 LQKENI. The CDR3 covers 13 residues. V dropped 1 base and J dropped 9 bases, with 7 bases sitting between them. The CDR3 bases are TGTGCCAGCTCACCACGGGGGAGTTCACCCCTCCACTTT. Translation gives CASSPRGSSPLHF.

The rearrangement links TRBV12-3 or TRBV12-4 to TRBJ1-2; the D gene is possibly TRBD1 (6 bases). Trimming stripped 1 base from V and 5 bases from J, with 11 bases between. The CDR3 has 14 residues. This chain's CDR3 is CASSLVLQGYGYTF. The CDR3 coding sequence is TGTGCCAGCAGTTTAGTTTTACAGGGTTATGGCTACACCTTC.

The chain employs TRBV5-4 and TRBJ2-2; 9 nucleotides match TRBD2. With V trimmed by 3 bases and J by 1 base, 10 bases remained unmatched. Germline CDR1 and CDR2: SGHNT and YYREEE (reference sequence). This CDR3 contains 18 residues. This chain's CDR3 is CASSSPSLAGENTGELFF. CDR3 DNA sequence: TGTGCCAGCAGCTCTCCTTCCTTAGCGGGGGAGAACACCGGGGAGCTGTTTTTT.

Only a few counts were recorded for this clonotype. The rearrangement joins TRBV10-3 to TRBJ2-7; possibly TRBD1 for D (5 bases). The CDR3 sequence is 16 residues long. V was clipped by 0 bases and J by 3 bases, with 15 bases between them. Germline V lookup: CDR1 ENHRY, CDR2 SYGVKD. This CDR3 reads CAISESSSDSSYEQYF. CDR3 nucleotides: TGTGCCATCAGTGAGTCGAGTAGTGACAGTAGCTACGAGCAGTACTTC.

This clonotype was recorded many times. The V gene is TRBV7-8, the J gene TRBJ2-3; no clear D gene. This CDR3 is 13 amino acids long. Germline CDR1 reads SGHVS; CDR2 reads FQNEAQ. Trimming took 6 bases from V and 0 from J, leaving 7 bases between them. For the CDR3, the DNA is TGTGCCAGCAGGACCTCGAGCACAGATACGCAGTATTTT. Translation: CASRTSSTDTQYF.

This clonotype was seen a handful of times. The chain couples TRBV13 to TRBJ1-5; 7 bases are shared with TRBD1. Germline CDR1 is PRHDT and CDR2 is FYEKMQ (reference sequence). The CDR3 covers 14 residues. The V and J ends lost 6 bases and 0 bases, in that order; junction bases with no gene match: 2. The CDR3 spells CASSQGDSNQPQHF. The CDR3 DNA reads TGTGCCAGCAGTCAGGGGGATAGCAATCAGCCCCAGCATTTT.

The chain is built from TRBV7-3 and TRBJ1-3, with TRBD1 as a possible D gene (5 bases). Germline V CDR1 and CDR2: SGHTA, FQGTGA. The CDR3 length is 13 residues. Trimming cost V 5 bases and J 3 bases, with 8 bases left between them. This chain's CDR3 is CASSAGYGNTIYF. CDR3 nucleotides: TGTGCCAGCAGCGCAGGGTATGGAAACACCATATATTTT.

The J gene is TRBJ2-5, the V gene TRBV20-1, with a weak D call TRBD2 (6 bases). The V gene's germline CDR1 is DFQATT and CDR2 SNEGSKA (reference sequence). Deletions cut 5 bases from V and 1 base from J, with 17 bases between. The CDR3 consists of 15 residues. The CDR3 DNA is TGCAGTGCTGCAAACCCTAGCGCAAGCCAAGAGACCCAGTACTTC. Translating it yields CSAANPSASQETQYF.